These 22 T cell receptor beta chains share one sample of origin, sequenced in a study of OX40 agonist ivuxolimab in advanced cancers. Produced via immunoSEQ multiplex PCR; TCRdb's table is partial and in-frame only. Of about 76,000 clones listed, around nine tenths are singletons. The source material was CD4+ or CD8+ T cells sorted from blood, sampled in a trial of the OX40 agonist ivuxolimab. The receptors derive from an adult with an advanced solid tumor such as melanoma, head and neck, liver or kidney cancer.

This rearrangement joins TRBV7-9 to TRBJ2-5; either TRBD1 or TRBD2 may supply D (5 bases each). Germline V lookup: CDR1 SEHNR, CDR2 FQNEAQ (reference sequence). CDR3 length: 12 amino acids. V was trimmed by 5 bases and J by 10 bases, leaving 14 bases between them. CDR3 in DNA: TGTGCCAGCAGCCGTGACGAGGGGAACCAGTACTTC. It codes for CASSRDEGNQYF. The full variable domain, with the rest looked up from reference TRBV7-9 and TRBJ2-5, is DTGVSQNPRHKITKRGQNVTFRCDPISEHNRLYWYRQTLGQGPEFLTYFQNEAQLEKSRLLSDRFSAERPKGSFSTLEIQRTEQGDSAMYLCASSRDEGNQYFGPGTRLLVL.

The chain couples TRBV6-1 to TRBJ2-7, with 8 bases identical to TRBD1. CDR1 and CDR2 from the germline V gene are MNHNS and SASEGT. This CDR3 region has 12 residues. J gave up 7 bases and V 6 bases, and 5 bases lay outside the gene matches. CDR3 amino acids: CASRPRGREQYF. The CDR3 DNA follows: TGTGCCAGCAGACCCAGGGGGCGTGAGCAGTACTTC.

V usage is TRBV6-5 and J usage is TRBJ1-6; the match to TRBD1 covers 8 bases. This CDR3 region has 13 residues. CDR1 is MNHEY and CDR2 is SVGAGI in the germline V gene. J gave up 10 bases and V 8 bases, and 7 bases lay outside the gene matches. In DNA, the CDR3 is TGTGCCAGCCATGGGACAGGTGGATCACCCCTCCACTTT. It yields the protein CASHGTGGSPLHF.

This clone showed up just a few times. V and J are TRBV5-1 and TRBJ1-1, with no clear D. The germline V gene encodes CDR1 SGHRS and CDR2 YFSETQ. V lost 4 bases, J lost 0 bases, and 10 bases lay in between. This CDR3 is built from 14 residues. The CDR3 sequence: CASSVELMNTEAFF. The CDR3, as DNA: TGCGCCAGCAGCGTAGAATTGATGAACACTGAAGCTTTCTTT.

V gene TRBV5-6 combines with J gene TRBJ1-5, with a weak D call TRBD1 (5 bases). This CDR3 region has 14 residues. CDR1 SGHDT and CDR2 YYEEEE come from the germline V gene. Trimming took 2 bases from V and 7 from J, leaving 13 bases between them. The CDR3 loop is CASSLVGRGQPQHF. The CDR3, as DNA: TGTGCCAGCAGCTTAGTGGGACGGGGACAGCCCCAGCATTTT.

The genes are TRBV5-4 and TRBJ2-1, with TRBD1 matching over 10 bases. J lost 4 bases, V lost 4 bases, and 11 bases had no gene match. The V gene's germline CDR1 is SGHNT and CDR2 YYREEE (reference sequence). There are 17 residues in the CDR3. The CDR3 protein is CASSTDRGRVDYNEQFF. CDR3 sequence (DNA): TGTGCCAGCAGCACTGACAGGGGGCGAGTGGATTACAATGAGCAGTTCTTC.

The V gene is TRBV7-2, the J gene TRBJ2-5; the D gene is possibly TRBD1 (6 bases). Germline CDR1 SGHTA, CDR2 FQGNSA. The V gene lost 1 base and the J gene lost 5 bases, with 14 bases spanning the gap. CDR3 length: 15 amino acids. The CDR3 DNA follows: TGTGCCAGCAGCTTAGTGGGGGCAGGGGCGGAGACCCAGTACTTC. This codes for CASSLVGAGAETQYF.

The chain employs TRBV6-1 and TRBJ2-7; D not certain. V lost 6 bases, J lost 5 bases, and 11 bases lay in between. The CDR3 is made up of 12 amino acids. Germline V lookup: CDR1 MNHNS, CDR2 SASEGT. For the CDR3, the DNA is TGTGCCAGCAGATGGCTGGCCCACGAGCAGTACTTC. Translation gives CASRWLAHEQYF.

The rearrangement uses TRBV19 and TRBJ2-1; D may be TRBD1 or TRBD2 (5 bases each). CDR1 is LNHDA and CDR2 is SQIVND in the germline V gene (reference sequence). V was cut by 1 base and J by 5 bases, with 12 bases left in between. The length of the CDR3 is 15 residues. Here the CDR3 DNA reads TGTGCCAGTAGTATAGGACAGCCCGGGGACAATGAGCAGTTCTTC. This codes for CASSIGQPGDNEQFF. The complete variable domain, with remaining parts taken from reference TRBV19 and TRBJ2-1, reads DGGITQSPKYLFRKEGQNVTLSCEQNLNHDAMYWYRQDPGQGLRLIYYSQIVNDFQKGDIAEGYSVSREKKESFPLTVTSAQKNPTAFYLCASSIGQPGDNEQFFGPGTRLTVL.

The V gene is TRBV7-8, the J gene TRBJ2-5; D is ambiguous. The V gene lost 0 bases and the J gene lost 5 bases, with 1 base spanning the gap. Germline assignment: CDR1 SGHVS and CDR2 FQNEAQ. The CDR3 runs 11 residues. CDR3 nucleotides: TGTGCCAGCAGCTTAGCCGAGACCCAGTACTTC. Translated, it gives CASSLAETQYF.

This rearrangement joins TRBV2 to TRBJ2-7; TRBD2 aligns across 12 bases. The CDR3 loop spans 14 amino acids. Germline CDR1 and CDR2: SNHLY and FYNNEI. The J segment lost 2 bases and the V segment lost 6 bases, leaving 2 bases of the junction unmatched. The CDR3 sequence: CASRGLAGPYEQYF. The CDR3 nucleotides read TGTGCCAGCAGGGGACTAGCGGGTCCCTACGAGCAGTACTTC.

V is TRBV30 and J is TRBJ1-1; a possible D gene is TRBD1 (5 bases). Trimming removed 4 bases at V and 8 bases at J, with 17 bases between. The germline V gene encodes CDR1 GTSNPN and CDR2 SVGIG (reference sequence). CDR3 length: 13 amino acids. The CDR3 nucleotides read TGTGCCTGGATCTCCTCCAGAAAGGGGGAAGCTTTCTTT. This codes for CAWISSRKGEAFF.

The chain is built from TRBV4-2 and TRBJ2-1; 8 bases are a match to TRBD2. This CDR3 spans 18 amino acids. Germline-derived CDR1 and CDR2 are LGHNA and YNFKEQ. The ends lost 1 base at V and 0 bases at J; junction bases unmatched: 8. CDR3 coding DNA: TGTGCCAGCAGCCAAGCCCCAGCGGGGGCTAGCTCCTACAATGAGCAGTTCTTC. Translated: CASSQAPAGASSYNEQFF.

The chain is built from TRBV7-9 and TRBJ1-2; 9 nucleotides agree with TRBD1. Losses at the gene ends were 5 bases for V and 3 bases for J; bases not matched to a gene: 4. CDR1 SEHNR and CDR2 FQNEAQ come from the germline V gene (reference sequence). The CDR3 runs 14 residues. The CDR3 sequence: CASSLGQGDYGYTF. The CDR3 region has the DNA TGTGCCAGCAGCCTGGGACAGGGCGACTATGGCTACACCTTC. Using reference TRBV7-9 and TRBJ1-2 for the parts outside the CDR3, the full variable domain is DTGVSQNPRHKITKRGQNVTFRCDPISEHNRLYWYRQTLGQGPEFLTYFQNEAQLEKSRLLSDRFSAERPKGSFSTLEIQRTEQGDSAMYLCASSLGQGDYGYTFGSGTRLTVV.

The chain carries TRBV5-4 and TRBJ2-1, with 11 bases that match TRBD2. The CDR3 consists of 15 residues. V lost 4 bases and J lost 4; bases outside the gene matches: 4. In germline, CDR1 is SGHNT, CDR2 YYREEE (reference sequence). CDR3 DNA: TGTGCCAGCAGCCCGGGACTAGCGGAATACAATGAGCAGTTCTTC. It yields the protein CASSPGLAEYNEQFF.

V is TRBV12-5 and J is TRBJ1-3; D not certain. Trimming removed 5 bases at V and 0 bases at J, with 17 bases between. This CDR3 is 17 amino acids long. The germline V gene has CDR1 LGHNT and CDR2 FRNRAP. CDR3 coding DNA: TGTGCTAGTGGTCAAAGACTGGACCGCGCCTCTGGAAACACCATATATTTT. It specifies CASGQRLDRASGNTIYF.

The chain combines TRBV5-1 with TRBJ2-5, with 7 bases lining up with TRBD2. This CDR3 region has 16 residues. Germline values: CDR1 SGHRS, CDR2 YFSETQ. J lost 4 bases, V lost 2 bases, and 11 bases had no gene match. CDR3 amino acids: CASSFQSGGKGETQYF. For the CDR3, the DNA is TGCGCCAGCAGCTTTCAATCGGGGGGAAAAGGAGAGACCCAGTACTTC.

This clone was detected only once. V and J are TRBV10-2 and TRBJ1-4; D ambiguous. Germline values: CDR1 WSHSY, CDR2 SAAADI. With 4 bases removed from V and 0 bases from J, the gap between germline ends came to 12 bases. The CDR3 runs to 16 residues. This CDR3 reads CASSVSQTTTNEKLFF. For the CDR3, the DNA is TGCGCCAGCAGTGTCTCCCAGACTACAACTAATGAAAAACTGTTTTTT.

The V gene is TRBV7-2, the J gene TRBJ2-1, with D possibly being TRBD1 or TRBD2 (5 bases each). The CDR3 spans 16 residues. The germline V gene has CDR1 SGHTA and CDR2 FQGNSA. Trimming took 5 bases from V and 2 from J, leaving 16 bases between them. The CDR3 is CASSPRGVGPYNEQFF. Here the CDR3 DNA reads TGTGCCAGCAGCCCGAGGGGCGTTGGTCCCTACAATGAGCAGTTCTTC.

This clone came up once. The V and J genes are TRBV6-1 and TRBJ1-4; D is uncertain. The CDR3 has 13 amino acids. The V end was cut by 7 bases, the J end by 11 bases, with 17 bases between. Per germline, CDR1 MNHNS and CDR2 SASEGT. CDR3 DNA sequence: TGTGCCAGCACCGAGGGAATGATGAGGAAACTGTTTTTT. It is translated as CASTEGMMRKLFF.

This clone has only one observation. The chain recombines TRBV6-1 with TRBJ2-5; D is undetermined. The V gene lost 5 bases and the J gene lost 4 bases, with 17 bases spanning the gap. This CDR3 has 15 amino acids. From germline, CDR1 is MNHNS and CDR2 SASEGT. Here the CDR3 DNA reads TGTGCCAGCAGTCTTAACAAGGGTCATGGAGAGACCCAGTACTTC. This gives the protein CASSLNKGHGETQYF.

The chain couples TRBV27 to TRBJ1-1, with TRBD1 identical over 7 bases. The V gene's germline CDR1 is MNHEY and CDR2 SMNVEV (reference sequence). Trimming at V came to 5 bases and at J to 2 bases, leaving 5 bases not matched to a gene. CDR3 length: 14 residues. The CDR3 DNA sequence: TGTGCCAGCAGTCCGCGACAGGGTAACACTGAAGCTTTCTTT. It is translated as CASSPRQGNTEAFF.